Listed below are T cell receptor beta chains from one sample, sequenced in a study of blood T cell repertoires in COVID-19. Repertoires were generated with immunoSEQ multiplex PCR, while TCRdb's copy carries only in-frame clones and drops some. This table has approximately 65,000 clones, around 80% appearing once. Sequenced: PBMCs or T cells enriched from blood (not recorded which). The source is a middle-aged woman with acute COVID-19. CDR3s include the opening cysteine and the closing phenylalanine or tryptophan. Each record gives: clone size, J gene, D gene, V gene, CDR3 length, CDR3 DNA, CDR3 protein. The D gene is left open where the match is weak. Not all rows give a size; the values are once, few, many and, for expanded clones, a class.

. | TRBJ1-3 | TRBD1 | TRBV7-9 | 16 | TGTGCCAGCAGCTCCACTTCCGGGACAGAGAGAAACACCATATATTTT | CASSSTSGTERNTIYF
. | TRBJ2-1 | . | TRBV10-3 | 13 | TGTGCCATCAGTAATCAGGGCTACAATGAGCAGTTCTTC | CAISNQGYNEQFF
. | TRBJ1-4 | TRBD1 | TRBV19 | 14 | TGTGCCAGTAGGCGACAGGGGACTAATGAAAAACTGTTTTTT | CASRRQGTNEKLFF
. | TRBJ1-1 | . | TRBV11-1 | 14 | TGTGCCAGCAGTTCCTGGACTGGGAACACTGAAGCTTTCTTT | CASSSWTGNTEAFF
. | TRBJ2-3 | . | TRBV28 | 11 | TGTGCCAGCACCCGTGCCGGTACGCAGTATTTT | CASTRAGTQYF
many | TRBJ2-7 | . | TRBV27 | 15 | TGTGCCAGCAGTTCCTCGTTTTCCCCCTCCTACGAGCAGTACTTC | CASSSSFSPSYEQYF
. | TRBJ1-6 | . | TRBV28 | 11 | TGTGCCAGCAGTTCAAATTCACCCCTCCACTTT | CASSSNSPLHF
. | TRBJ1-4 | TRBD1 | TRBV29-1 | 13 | TGCAGCGTCACCGGGACAGGGCGTCAAAAACTGTTTTTT | CSVTGTGRQKLFF
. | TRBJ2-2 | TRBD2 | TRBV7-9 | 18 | TGTGCCAGCAGCTTCCGTCGACTAGCGGGGGGGTTCACCGGGGAGCTGTTTTTT | CASSFRRLAGGFTGELFF
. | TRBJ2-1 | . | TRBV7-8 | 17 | TGTGCCAGCAGCTCCCATTTTATTCGAGAGGCGGGGAATGAGCAGTTCTTC | CASSSHFIREAGNEQFF
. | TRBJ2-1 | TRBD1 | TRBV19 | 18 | TGTGCCAGTAGTATAGAAAGGCCGGGACAGGGGGCGGGTAATGAGCAGTTCTTC | CASSIERPGQGAGNEQFF
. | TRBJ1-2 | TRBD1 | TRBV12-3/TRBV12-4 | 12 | TGTGCCAGCAGCAGGGGGGACTATGGCTACACCTTC | CASSRGDYGYTF
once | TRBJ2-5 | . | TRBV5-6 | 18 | TGTGCCAGCAGCTTTTGGTGGCCTCGGACAATCGTAGCAGAGACCCAGTACTTC | CASSFWWPRTIVAETQYF
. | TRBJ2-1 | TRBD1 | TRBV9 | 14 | TGTGCCAGCAGCGTCCGACAGGGGCGGGATGAGCAGTTCTTC | CASSVRQGRDEQFF